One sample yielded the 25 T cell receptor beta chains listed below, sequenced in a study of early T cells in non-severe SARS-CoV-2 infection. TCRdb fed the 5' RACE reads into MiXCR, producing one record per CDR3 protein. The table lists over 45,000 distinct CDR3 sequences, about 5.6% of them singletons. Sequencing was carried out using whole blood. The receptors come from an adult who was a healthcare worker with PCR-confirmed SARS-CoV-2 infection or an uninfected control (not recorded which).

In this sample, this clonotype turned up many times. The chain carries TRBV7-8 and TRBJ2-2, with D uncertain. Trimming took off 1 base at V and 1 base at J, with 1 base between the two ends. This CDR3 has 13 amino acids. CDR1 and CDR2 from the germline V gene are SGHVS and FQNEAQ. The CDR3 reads CASSLGNTGELFF. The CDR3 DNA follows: TGTGCCAGCAGCTTAGGGAACACCGGGGAGCTGTTTTTT.

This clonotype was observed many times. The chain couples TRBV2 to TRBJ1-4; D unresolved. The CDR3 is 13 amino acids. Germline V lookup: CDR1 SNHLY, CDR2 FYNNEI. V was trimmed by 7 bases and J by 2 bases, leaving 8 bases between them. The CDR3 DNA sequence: TGTGCCAGCAAGAGGATGACTAATGAAAAACTGTTTTTT. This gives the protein CASKRMTNEKLFF.

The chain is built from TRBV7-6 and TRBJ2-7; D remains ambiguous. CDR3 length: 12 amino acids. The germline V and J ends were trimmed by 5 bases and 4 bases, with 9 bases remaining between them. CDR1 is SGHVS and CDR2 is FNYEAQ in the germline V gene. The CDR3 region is CASSIPGYEQYF. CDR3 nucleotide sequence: TGTGCCAGCAGCATTCCAGGTTACGAGCAGTACTTC.

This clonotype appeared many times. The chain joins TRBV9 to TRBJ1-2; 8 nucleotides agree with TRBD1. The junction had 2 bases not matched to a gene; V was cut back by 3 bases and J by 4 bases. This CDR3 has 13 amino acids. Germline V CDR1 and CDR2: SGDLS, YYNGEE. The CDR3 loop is CASSATGGYGYTF. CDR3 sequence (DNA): TGTGCCAGCAGCGCCACAGGGGGCTATGGCTACACCTTC.

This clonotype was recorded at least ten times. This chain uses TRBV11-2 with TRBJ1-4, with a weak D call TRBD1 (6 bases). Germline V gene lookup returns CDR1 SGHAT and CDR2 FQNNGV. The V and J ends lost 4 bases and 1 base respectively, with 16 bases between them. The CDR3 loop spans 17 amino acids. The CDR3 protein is CASSSRGFLGTNEKLFF. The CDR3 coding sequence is TGTGCCAGCAGCTCCAGGGGTTTCCTCGGAACTAATGAAAAACTGTTTTTT.

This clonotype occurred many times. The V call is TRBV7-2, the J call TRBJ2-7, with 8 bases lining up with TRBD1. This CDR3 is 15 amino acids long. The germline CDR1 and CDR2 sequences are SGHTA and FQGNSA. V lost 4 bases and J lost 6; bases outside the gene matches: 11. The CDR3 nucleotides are TGTGCCAGCAGCTCACTCGACAGGGGCGCATCCGAGCAGTACTTC. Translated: CASSSLDRGASEQYF.

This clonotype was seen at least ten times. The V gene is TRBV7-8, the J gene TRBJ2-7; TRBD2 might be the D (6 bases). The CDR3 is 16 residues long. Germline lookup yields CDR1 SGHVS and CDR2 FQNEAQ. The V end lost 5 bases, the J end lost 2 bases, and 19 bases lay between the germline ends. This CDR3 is CASSTDVGGLTYEQYF. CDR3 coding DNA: TGTGCCAGCAGCACCGACGTCGGGGGTCTCACCTACGAGCAGTACTTC.

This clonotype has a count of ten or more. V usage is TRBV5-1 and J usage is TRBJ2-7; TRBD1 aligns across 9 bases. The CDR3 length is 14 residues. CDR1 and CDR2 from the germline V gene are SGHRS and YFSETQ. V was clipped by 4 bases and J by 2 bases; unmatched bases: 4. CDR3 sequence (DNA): TGCGCCAGCAGCCAGGGACAGGGCCCCTACGAGCAGTACTTC. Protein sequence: CASSQGQGPYEQYF.

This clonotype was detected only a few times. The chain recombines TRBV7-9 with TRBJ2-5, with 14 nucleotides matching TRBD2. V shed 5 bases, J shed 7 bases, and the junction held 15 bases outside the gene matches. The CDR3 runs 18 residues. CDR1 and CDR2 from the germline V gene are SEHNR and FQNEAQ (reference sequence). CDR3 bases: TGTGCCAGCAGCCCCCCAGAAGGACTAGCGGGAGGATTAGGGACCCAGTACTTC. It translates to CASSPPEGLAGGLGTQYF.

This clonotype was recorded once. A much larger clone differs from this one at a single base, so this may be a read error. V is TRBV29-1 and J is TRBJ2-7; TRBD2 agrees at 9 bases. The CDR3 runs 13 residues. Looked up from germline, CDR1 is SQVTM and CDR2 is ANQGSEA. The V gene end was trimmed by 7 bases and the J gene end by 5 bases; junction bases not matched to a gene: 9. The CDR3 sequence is CSGSSSGNHEQYF. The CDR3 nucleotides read TGCAGCGGATCGTCTAGCGGGAACCACGAGCAGTACTTC.

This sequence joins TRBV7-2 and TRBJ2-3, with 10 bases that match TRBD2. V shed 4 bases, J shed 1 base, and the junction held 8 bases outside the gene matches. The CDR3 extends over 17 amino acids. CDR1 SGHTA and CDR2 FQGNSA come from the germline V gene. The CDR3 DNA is TGTGCCAGCAGCTCTCGAGCGGGGGGGTCCGGCACAGATACGCAGTATTTT. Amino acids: CASSSRAGGSGTDTQYF.

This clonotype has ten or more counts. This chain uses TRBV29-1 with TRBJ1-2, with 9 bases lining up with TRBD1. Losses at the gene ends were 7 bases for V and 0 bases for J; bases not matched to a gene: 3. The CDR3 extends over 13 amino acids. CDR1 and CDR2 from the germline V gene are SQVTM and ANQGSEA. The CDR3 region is CSGGQGTNYGYTF. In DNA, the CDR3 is TGCAGCGGGGGACAGGGTACTAACTATGGCTACACCTTC.

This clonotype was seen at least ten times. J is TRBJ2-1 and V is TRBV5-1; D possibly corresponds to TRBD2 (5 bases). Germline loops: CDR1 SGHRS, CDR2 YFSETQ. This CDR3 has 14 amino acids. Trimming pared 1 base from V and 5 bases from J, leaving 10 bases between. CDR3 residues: CASSLITGNNEQFF. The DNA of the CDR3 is TGCGCCAGCAGCTTGATTACCGGGAACAATGAGCAGTTCTTC.

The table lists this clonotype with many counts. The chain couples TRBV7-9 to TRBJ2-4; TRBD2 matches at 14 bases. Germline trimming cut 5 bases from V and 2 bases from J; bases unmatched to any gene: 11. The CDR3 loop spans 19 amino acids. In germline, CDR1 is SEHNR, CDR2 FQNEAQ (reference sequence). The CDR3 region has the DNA TGTGCCAGCAGCCCGAACACCGGGACTAGCGGGAGCCCCAAAAACATTCAGTACTTC. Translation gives CASSPNTGTSGSPKNIQYF.

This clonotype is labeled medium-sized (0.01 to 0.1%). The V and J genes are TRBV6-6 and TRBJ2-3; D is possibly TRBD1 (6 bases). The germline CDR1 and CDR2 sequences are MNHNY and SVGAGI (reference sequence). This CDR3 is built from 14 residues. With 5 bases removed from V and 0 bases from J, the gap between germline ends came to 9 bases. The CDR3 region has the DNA TGTGCCAGCAGTCCGCAGGGGAGCACAGATACGCAGTATTTT. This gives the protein CASSPQGSTDTQYF.

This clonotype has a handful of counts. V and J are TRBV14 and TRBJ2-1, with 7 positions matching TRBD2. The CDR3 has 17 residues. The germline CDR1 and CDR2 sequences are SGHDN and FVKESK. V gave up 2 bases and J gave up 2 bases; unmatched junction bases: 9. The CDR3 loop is CASSQRKLARTYNEQFF. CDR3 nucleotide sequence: TGTGCCAGCAGCCAACGAAAACTAGCGAGAACCTACAATGAGCAGTTCTTC.

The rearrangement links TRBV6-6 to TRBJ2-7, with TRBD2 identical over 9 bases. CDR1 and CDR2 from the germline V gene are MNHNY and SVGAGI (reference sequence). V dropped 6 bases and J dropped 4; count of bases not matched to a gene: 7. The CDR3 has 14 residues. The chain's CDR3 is CASSPGSGGYEQYF. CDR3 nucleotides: TGTGCCAGCAGCCCCGGTAGCGGGGGTTACGAGCAGTACTTC.

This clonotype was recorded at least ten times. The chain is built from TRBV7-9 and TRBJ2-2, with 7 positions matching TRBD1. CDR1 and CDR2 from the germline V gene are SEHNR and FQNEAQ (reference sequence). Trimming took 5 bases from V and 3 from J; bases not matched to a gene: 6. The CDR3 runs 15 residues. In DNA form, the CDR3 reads TGTGCCAGCAGCCCCCGACAGGGACACACCGGGGAGCTGTTTTTT. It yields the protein CASSPRQGHTGELFF. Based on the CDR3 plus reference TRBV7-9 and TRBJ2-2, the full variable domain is DTGVSQNPRHKITKRGQNVTFRCDPISEHNRLYWYRQTLGQGPEFLTYFQNEAQLEKSRLLSDRFSAERPKGSFSTLEIQRTEQGDSAMYLCASSPRQGHTGELFFGEGSRLTVL.

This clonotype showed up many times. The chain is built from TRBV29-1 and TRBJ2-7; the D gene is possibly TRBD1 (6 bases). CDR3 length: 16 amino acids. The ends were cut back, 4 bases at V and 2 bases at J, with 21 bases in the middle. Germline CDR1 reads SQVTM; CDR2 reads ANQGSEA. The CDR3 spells CSVVFSPTGNPYEQYF. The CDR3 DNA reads TGCAGCGTTGTTTTCAGCCCTACAGGGAACCCCTACGAGCAGTACTTC.

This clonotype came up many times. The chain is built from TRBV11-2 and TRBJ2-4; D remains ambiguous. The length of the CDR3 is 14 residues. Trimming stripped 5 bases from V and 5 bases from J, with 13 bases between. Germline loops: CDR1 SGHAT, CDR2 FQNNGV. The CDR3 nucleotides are TGTGCCAGCAGCCTCAACCCCCTCGAAAACATTCAGTACTTC. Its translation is CASSLNPLENIQYF.

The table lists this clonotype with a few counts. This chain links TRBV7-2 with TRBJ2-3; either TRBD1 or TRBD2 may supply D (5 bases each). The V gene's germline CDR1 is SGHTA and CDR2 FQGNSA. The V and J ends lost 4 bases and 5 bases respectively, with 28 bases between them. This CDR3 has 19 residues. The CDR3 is CASSSISGASLQRGDTQYF. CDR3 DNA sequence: TGTGCCAGCAGCTCGATCTCCGGGGCTTCTCTTCAACGGGGAGATACGCAGTATTTT.

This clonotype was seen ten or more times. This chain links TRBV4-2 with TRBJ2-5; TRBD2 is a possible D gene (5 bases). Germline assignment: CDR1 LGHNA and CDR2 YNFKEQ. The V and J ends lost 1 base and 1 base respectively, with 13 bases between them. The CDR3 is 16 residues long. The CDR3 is CASSQGTLTAQETQYF. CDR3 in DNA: TGTGCCAGCAGCCAAGGGACTCTAACGGCCCAAGAGACCCAGTACTTC.

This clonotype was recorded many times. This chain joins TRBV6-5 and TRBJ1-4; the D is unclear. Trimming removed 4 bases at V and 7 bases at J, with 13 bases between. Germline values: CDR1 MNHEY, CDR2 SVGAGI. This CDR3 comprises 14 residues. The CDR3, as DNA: TGTGCCAGCAGTTTCTTTACGGGAGGTGAAAAACTGTTTTTT. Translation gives CASSFFTGGEKLFF.

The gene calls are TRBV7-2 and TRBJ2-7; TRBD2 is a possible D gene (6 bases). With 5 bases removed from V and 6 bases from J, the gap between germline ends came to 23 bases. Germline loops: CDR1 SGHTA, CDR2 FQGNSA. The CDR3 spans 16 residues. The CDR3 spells CASSRTGGCGTAEQYF. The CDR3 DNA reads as TGTGCCAGCAGCCGCACCGGGGGATGTGGGACTGCCGAGCAGTACTTC.

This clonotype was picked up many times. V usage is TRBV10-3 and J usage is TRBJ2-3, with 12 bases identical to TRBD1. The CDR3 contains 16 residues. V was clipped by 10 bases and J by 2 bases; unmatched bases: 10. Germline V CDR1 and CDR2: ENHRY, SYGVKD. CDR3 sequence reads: CATEGTGGEDTDTQYF. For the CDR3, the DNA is TGTGCCACGGAGGGGACAGGGGGCGAAGACACAGATACGCAGTATTTT.